The clone carrying this T cell receptor (beta chain) was recorded many times. The CDR3 covers 14 residues. Germline CDR1 SGHAT, CDR2 FQNNGV. J was trimmed by 0 bases and V by 5 bases; bases with no gene match: 4. Time point of the sample: blood at routine non-recurrence follow-up after resection. Whole RNA from tumor, nontumor lung or frozen PBMC was sequenced unsorted. Unique molecular identifiers tagged every individual TCR cDNA molecule. TCRdb re-called the 5' RACE reads with MiXCR, one entry per CDR3 protein. The table shows about 70,000 distinct CDR3 sequences, with about 8.2% occurring only once. The data belong to a study of spatial heterogeneity in lung cancer.

This receptor was taken from a female donor with early-stage non-small cell lung cancer. The chain links TRBV11-2 to TRBJ2-7, with TRBD1 matching 7 bases. The source was PBMCs, collected at follow-up. The CDR3 region is CASSARQGSYEQYF. Here the CDR3 DNA reads TGTGCCAGCAGCGCCCGACAGGGCTCCTACGAGCAGTACTTC.